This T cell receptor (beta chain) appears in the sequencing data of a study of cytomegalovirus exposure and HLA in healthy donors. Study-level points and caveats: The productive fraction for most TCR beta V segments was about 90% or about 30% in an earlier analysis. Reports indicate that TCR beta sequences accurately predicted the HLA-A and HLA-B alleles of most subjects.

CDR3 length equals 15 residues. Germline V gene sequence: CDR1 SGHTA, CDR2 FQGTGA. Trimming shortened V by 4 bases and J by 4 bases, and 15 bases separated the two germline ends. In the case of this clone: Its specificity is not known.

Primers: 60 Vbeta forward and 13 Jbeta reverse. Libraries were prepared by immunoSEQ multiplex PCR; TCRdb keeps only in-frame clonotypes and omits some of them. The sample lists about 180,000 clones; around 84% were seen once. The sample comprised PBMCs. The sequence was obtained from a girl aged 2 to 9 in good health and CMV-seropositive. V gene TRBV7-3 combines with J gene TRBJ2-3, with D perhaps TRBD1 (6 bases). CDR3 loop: CASSSKTGVPDTQYF. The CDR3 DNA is TGTGCCAGCAGCTCGAAGACAGGCGTCCCAGATACGCAGTATTTT.